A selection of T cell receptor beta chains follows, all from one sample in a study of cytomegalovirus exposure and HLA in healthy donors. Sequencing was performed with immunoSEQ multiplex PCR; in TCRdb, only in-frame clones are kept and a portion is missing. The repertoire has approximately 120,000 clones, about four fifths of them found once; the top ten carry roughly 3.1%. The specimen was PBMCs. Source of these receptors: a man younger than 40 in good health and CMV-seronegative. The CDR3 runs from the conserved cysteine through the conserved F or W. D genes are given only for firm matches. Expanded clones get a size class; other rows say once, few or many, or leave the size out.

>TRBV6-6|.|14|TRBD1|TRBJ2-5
CASSPGQKEETQYF
TGTGCCAGCAGCCCGGGACAGAAGGAAGAGACCCAGTACTTC
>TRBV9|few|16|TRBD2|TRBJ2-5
CASSPGGAHTVETQYF
TGTGCCAGCAGCCCGGGGGGGGCCCACACGGTAGAGACCCAGTACTTC
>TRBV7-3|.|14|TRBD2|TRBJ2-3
CASSPSGRPDTQYF
TGTGCCAGCAGCCCCAGCGGGAGACCAGATACGCAGTATTTT
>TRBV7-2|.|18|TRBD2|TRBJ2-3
CASSFTLAGGLITDTQYF
TGTGCCAGCAGCTTTACTCTAGCGGGGGGGCTAATCACAGATACGCAGTATTTT
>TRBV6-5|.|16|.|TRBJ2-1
CASSYSTGSSYNEQFF
TGTGCCAGCAGCTACTCGACAGGTAGCTCCTACAATGAGCAGTTCTTC
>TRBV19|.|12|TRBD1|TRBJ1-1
CASSEQGTEAFF
TGTGCCAGTAGTGAACAGGGGACTGAAGCTTTCTTT
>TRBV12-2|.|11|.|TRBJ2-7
CARQQGREQYF
TGTGCAAGACAGCAGGGGCGGGAGCAGTACTTC
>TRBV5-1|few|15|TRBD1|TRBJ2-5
CASRILPGQQETQYF
TGCGCCAGCAGAATTCTACCGGGACAGCAAGAGACCCAGTACTTC
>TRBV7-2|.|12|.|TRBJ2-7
CASSSDWYEQYF
TGTGCCAGCAGCTCGGACTGGTACGAGCAGTACTTC
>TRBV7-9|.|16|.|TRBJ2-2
CASSPRTDWPTGELFF
TGTGCCAGCAGCCCACGGACAGACTGGCCCACCGGGGAGCTGTTTTTT
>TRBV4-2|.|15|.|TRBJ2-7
CASSQDYLQRYEQYF
TGTGCCAGCAGCCAAGATTATTTACAGCGGTACGAGCAGTACTTC
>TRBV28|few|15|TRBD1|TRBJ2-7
CASSSVWTGAYEQYF
TGTGCCAGCAGTTCGGTGTGGACAGGGGCCTACGAGCAGTACTTC
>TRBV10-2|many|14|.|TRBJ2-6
CASSRALGANVLTF
TGCGCCAGCAGTAGAGCGCTTGGGGCCAACGTCCTGACTTTC
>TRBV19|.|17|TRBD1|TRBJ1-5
CAAKDQDRINSNQPQHF
TGTGCCGCAAAAGATCAGGACAGGATCAATAGCAATCAGCCCCAGCATTTT
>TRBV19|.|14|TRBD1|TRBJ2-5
CASTEGQGVETQYF
TGTGCCAGTACCGAGGGACAGGGGGTAGAGACCCAGTACTTC
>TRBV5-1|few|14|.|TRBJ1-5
CASSAGDGNQPQHF
TGCGCCAGCAGCGCAGGGGACGGCAATCAGCCCCAGCATTTT
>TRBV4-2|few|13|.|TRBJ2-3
CASSPGVADTQYF
TGTGCCAGCAGCCCCGGGGTGGCAGATACGCAGTATTTT
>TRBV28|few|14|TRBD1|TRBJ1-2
CASSPHDRGHGYTF
TGTGCCAGCAGTCCCCACGACAGGGGGCATGGCTACACCTTC
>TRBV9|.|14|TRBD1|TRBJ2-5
CASSTWTGKETQYF
TGTGCCAGCAGCACCTGGACAGGCAAAGAGACCCAGTACTTC
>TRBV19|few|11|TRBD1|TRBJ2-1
CASRRQGKQFF
TGTGCCAGTAGGAGACAGGGGAAGCAGTTCTTC
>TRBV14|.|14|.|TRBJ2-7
CASSQGDSGYEQYF
TGTGCCAGCAGCCAAGGAGATTCGGGCTACGAGCAGTACTTC
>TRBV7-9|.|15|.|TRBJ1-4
CASSLDGAPNEKLFF
TGTGCCAGCAGCTTAGATGGGGCTCCTAATGAAAAACTGTTTTTT